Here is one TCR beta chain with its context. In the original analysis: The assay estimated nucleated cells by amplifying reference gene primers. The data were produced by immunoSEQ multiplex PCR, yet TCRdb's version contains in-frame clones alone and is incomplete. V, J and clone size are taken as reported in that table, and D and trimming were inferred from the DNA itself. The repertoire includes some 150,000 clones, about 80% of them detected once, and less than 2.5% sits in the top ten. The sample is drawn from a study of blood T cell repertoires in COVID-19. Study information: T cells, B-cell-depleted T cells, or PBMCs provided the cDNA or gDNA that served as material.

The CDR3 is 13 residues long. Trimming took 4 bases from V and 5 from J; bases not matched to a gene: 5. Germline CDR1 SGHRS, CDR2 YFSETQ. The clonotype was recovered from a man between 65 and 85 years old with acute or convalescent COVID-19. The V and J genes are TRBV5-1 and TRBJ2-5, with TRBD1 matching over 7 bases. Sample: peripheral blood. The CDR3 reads CASSHDREETQYF. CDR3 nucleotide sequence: TGCGCCAGCAGCCACGACAGGGAGGAGACCCAGTACTTC.